This record concerns one T cell receptor (beta chain) sequence. Its matching antigen is unknown. Other DNA variants within this sample encode the same CDR3. This sample stems from a study of beta chain features in type 1 diabetes. Study-level points and caveats: Fewer junction insertions and more nucleotide deletions appeared in type 1 diabetes patients. The study left unresolved whether HLA type influences TCRB rearrangement.

CDR1 is SQVTM and CDR2 is ANQGSEA in the germline V gene. Trimming took 4 bases from V and 4 from J, leaving 5 bases between them. The CDR3 length is 11 residues. The investigators reverse transcribed all of the isolated RNA, so they sequenced expressed TCRB transcripts. Clones were read by immunoSEQ multiplex PCR, and TCRdb kept only the in-frame ones, dropping some. In the table there are some 900,000 clones, roughly 15% of which are singletons. The chain combines TRBV29-1 with TRBJ2-1; a weak D match, TRBD2 (5 bases). The sample comprised naive CD4+ T cells from blood. This TCR was sampled from a woman aged 18-29 years in good health. In DNA, the CDR3 is TGCAGCGTTGGGACTTACAATGAGCAGTTCTTC. It encodes CSVGTYNEQFF.